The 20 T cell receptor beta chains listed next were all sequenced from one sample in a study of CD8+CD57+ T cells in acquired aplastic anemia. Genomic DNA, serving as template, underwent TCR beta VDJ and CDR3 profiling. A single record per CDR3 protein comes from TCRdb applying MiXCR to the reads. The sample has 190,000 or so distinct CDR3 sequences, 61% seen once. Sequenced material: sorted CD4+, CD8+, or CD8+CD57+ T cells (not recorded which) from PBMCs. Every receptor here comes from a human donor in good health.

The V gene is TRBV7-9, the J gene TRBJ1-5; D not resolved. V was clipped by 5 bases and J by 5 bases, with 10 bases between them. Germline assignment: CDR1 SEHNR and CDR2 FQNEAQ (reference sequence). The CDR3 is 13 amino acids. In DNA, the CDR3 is TGTGCCAGCAGCCCCGGGGAGTATCAGCCCCAGCATTTT. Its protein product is CASSPGEYQPQHF.

The CDR3 region has the DNA TGCAGCGTTCCGAGATACAGGGACAGCTCCATGAACACTGAAGCTTTCTTT. Amino acid sequence: CSVPRYRDSSMNTEAFF. The chain recombines TRBV29-1 with TRBJ1-1; 7 bases match TRBD1. The CDR3 runs 17 residues. The V gene end was trimmed by 5 bases and the J gene end by 0 bases; junction bases not matched to a gene: 15. CDR1 is SQVTM, CDR2 ANQGSEA, per germline.

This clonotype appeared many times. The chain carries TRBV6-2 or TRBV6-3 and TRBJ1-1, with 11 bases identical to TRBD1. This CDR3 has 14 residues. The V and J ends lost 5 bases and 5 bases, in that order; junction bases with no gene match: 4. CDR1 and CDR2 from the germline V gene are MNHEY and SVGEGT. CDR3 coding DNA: TGTGCCAGCAGTCATTGGGACAGGGGGACTGAAGCTTTCTTT. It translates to CASSHWDRGTEAFF.

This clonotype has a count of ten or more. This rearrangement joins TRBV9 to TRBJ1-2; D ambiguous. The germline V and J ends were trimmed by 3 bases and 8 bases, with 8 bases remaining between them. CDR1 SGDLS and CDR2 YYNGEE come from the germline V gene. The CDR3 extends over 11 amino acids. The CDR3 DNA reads TGTGCCAGCAGCGACCCCGCGGGCTACACCTTC. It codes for CASSDPAGYTF.

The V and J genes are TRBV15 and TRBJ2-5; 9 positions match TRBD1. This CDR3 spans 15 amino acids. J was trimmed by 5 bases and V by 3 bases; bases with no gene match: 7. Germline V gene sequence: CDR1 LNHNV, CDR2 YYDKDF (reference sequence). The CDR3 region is CATSSPGQGGETQYF. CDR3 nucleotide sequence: TGTGCCACCAGCAGCCCGGGACAGGGCGGGGAGACCCAGTACTTC.

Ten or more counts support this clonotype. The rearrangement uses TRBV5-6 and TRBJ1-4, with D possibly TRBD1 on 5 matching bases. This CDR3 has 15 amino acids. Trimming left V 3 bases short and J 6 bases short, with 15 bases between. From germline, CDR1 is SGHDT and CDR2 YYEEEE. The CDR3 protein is CASSSQVLGDEKLFF. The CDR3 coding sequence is TGTGCCAGCAGCTCGCAGGTCCTGGGGGATGAAAAACTGTTTTTT.

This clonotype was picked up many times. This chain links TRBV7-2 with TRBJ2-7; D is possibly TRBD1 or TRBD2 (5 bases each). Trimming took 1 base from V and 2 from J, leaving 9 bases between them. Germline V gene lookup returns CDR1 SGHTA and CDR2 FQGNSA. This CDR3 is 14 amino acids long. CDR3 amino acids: CASSLEWDPYEQYF. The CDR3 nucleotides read TGTGCCAGCAGCTTAGAGTGGGACCCCTACGAGCAGTACTTC.

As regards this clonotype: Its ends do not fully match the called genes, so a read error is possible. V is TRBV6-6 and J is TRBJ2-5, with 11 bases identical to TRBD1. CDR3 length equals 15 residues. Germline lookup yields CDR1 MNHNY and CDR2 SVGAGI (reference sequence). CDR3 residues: CASCYGTGGHETQYF. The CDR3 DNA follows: TGTGCCAGCTGTTATGGGACAGGGGGTCACGAGACCCAGTACTTC.

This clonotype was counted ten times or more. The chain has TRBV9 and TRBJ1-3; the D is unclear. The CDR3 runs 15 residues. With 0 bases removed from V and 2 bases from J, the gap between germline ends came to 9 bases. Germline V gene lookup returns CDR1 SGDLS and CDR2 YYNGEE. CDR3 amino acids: CASSVALGTGNTIYF. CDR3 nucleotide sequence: TGTGCCAGCAGCGTAGCTTTGGGTACTGGAAACACCATATATTTT.

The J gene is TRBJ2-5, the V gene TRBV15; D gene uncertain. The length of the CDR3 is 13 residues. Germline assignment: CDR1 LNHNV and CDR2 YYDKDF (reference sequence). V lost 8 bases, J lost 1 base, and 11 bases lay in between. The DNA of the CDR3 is TGTGCCACCGCTCGGGCTTTCCAAGAGACCCAGTACTTC. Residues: CATARAFQETQYF.

CDR3 sequence (DNA): TGTGCCAGCAGCTTAGGCCAGGTTACTTCCTACGAGCAGTACTTC. Protein: CASSLGQVTSYEQYF. The gene calls are TRBV7-8 and TRBJ2-7; D not certain. This CDR3 is built from 15 residues. V lost 1 base and J 1 base, leaving 11 bases between the germline ends. In germline, CDR1 is SGHVS, CDR2 FQNEAQ.

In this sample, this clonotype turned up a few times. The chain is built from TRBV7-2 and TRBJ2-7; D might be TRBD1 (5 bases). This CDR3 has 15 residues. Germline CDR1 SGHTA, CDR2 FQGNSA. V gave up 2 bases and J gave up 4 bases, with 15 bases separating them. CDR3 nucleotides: TGTGCCAGCAGCTTAAAGGACATCCTCGGGTACGAGCAGTACTTC. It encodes CASSLKDILGYEQYF.

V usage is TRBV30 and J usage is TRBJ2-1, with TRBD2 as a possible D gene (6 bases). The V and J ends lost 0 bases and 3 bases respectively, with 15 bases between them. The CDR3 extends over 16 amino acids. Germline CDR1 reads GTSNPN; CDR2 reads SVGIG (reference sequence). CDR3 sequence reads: CAWSVHRASVYNEQFF. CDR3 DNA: TGTGCCTGGAGTGTACATCGGGCTAGCGTCTACAATGAGCAGTTCTTC.

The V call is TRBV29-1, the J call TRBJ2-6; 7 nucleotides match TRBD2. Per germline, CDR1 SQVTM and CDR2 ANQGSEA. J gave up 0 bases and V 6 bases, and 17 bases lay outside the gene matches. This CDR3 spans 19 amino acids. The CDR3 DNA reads TGCAGCGTGTTACCGAAGGGAGGGGTGAGGAACTCTGGGGCCAACGTCCTGACTTTC. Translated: CSVLPKGGVRNSGANVLTF.

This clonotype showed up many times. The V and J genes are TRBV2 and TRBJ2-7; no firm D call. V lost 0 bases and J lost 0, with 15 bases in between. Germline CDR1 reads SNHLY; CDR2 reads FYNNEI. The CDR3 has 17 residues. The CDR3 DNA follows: TGTGCCAGCAGTGAAGCCCGGACGGAGCCTCCCTCCTACGAGCAGTACTTC. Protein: CASSEARTEPPSYEQYF. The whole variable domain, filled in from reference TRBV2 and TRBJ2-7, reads EPEVTQTPSHQVTQMGQEVILRCVPISNHLYFYWYRQILGQKVEFLVSFYNNEISEKSEIFDDQFSVERPDGSNFTLKIRSTKLEDSAMYFCASSEARTEPPSYEQYFGPGTRLTVT.

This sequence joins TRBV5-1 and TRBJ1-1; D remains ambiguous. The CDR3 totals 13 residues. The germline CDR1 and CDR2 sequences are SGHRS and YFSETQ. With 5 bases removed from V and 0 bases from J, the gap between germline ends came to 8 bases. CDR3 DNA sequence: TGCGCCAGCAGTGCAGATATGAACACTGAAGCTTTCTTT. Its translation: CASSADMNTEAFF.

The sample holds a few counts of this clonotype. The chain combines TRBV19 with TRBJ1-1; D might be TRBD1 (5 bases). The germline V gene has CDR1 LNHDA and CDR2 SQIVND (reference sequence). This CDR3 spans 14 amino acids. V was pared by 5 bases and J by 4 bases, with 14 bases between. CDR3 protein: CASSPTVYGTEAFF. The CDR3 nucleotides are TGTGCCAGTAGTCCGACAGTTTATGGCACTGAAGCTTTCTTT.

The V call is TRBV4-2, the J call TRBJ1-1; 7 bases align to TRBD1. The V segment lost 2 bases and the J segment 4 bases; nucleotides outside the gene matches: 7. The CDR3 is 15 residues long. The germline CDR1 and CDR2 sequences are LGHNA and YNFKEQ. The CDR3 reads CASSQSARQGTEAFF. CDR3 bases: TGTGCCAGCAGCCAATCGGCACGACAGGGCACTGAAGCTTTCTTT.

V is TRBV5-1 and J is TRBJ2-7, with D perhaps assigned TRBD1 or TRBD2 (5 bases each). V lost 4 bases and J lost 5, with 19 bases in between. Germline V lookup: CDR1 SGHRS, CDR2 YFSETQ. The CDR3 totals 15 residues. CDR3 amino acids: CASSLGFGGRDEQYF. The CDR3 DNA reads TGCGCCAGCAGCCTGGGCTTTGGGGGACGGGACGAGCAGTACTTC.

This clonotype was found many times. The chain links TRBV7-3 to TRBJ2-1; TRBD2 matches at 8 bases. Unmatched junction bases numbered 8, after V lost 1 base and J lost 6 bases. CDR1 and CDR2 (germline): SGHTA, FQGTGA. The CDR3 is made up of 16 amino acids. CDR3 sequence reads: CASSLNPGLEVNEQFF. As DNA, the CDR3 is TGTGCCAGCAGCTTAAACCCGGGACTAGAGGTCAATGAGCAGTTCTTC.